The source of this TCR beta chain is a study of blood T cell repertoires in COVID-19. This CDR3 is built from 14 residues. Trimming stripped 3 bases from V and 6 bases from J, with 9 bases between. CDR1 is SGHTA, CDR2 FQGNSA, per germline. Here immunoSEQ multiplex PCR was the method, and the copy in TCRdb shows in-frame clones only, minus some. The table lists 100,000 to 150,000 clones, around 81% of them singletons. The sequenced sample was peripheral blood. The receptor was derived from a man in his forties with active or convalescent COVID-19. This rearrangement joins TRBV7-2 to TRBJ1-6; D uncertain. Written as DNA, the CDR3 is TGTGCCAGCAGCTTGGTCCACGGTAATTCACCCCTCCACTTT. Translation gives CASSLVHGNSPLHF.